The 21 T cell receptor beta chains reported below all come from one sample, sequenced in a study of T cells in lung cancer brain metastases. Sequencing was performed with immunoSEQ multiplex PCR; in TCRdb, only in-frame clones are kept and a portion is missing. The repertoire holds some 5,000 clones, with approximately 80% as singletons. Input material: tumor tissue from a brain metastasis. The source is a man aged 50 to 60 with non-small cell lung cancer that had spread to the brain.

The V and J genes are TRBV6-5 and TRBJ1-2; D call uncertain. Germline assignment: CDR1 MNHEY and CDR2 SVGAGI. The ends were cut back, 6 bases at V and 0 bases at J, with 2 bases in the middle. The CDR3 contains 11 residues. As DNA, the CDR3 is TGTGCCAGCAGGACTAACTATGGCTACACCTTC. This gives the protein CASRTNYGYTF.

The V call is TRBV11-2, the J call TRBJ2-3; the D gene is possibly TRBD2 (6 bases). The CDR3 totals 14 residues. The germline V gene encodes CDR1 SGHAT and CDR2 FQNNGV. Trimming removed 5 bases at V and 5 bases at J, with 14 bases between. The CDR3 reads CASSLGTPRDTQYF. CDR3 nucleotides: TGTGCCAGCAGCCTCGGGACTCCCCGAGATACGCAGTATTTT.

The rearrangement links TRBV4-1 to TRBJ2-1, with D perhaps TRBD1 (6 bases). The CDR3 length is 14 residues. Germline V gene sequence: CDR1 MGHRA, CDR2 YSYEKL. Deletions cut 3 bases from V and 5 bases from J, with 11 bases between. The CDR3 DNA sequence: TGCGCCAGCAGCCAGCTACAGGGTGACAATGAGCAGTTCTTC. Its translation: CASSQLQGDNEQFF.

This clone was detected only once. The V gene is TRBV7-2, the J gene TRBJ2-3; TRBD2 aligns across 8 bases. V gave up 1 base and J gave up 1 base; unmatched junction bases: 4. This CDR3 is 16 amino acids long. Germline V CDR1 and CDR2: SGHTA, FQGNSA. The CDR3 DNA follows: TGTGCCAGCAGCTTAGACCCTAGCGGGCGCACAGATACGCAGTATTTT. Translated, it gives CASSLDPSGRTDTQYF.

The chain has TRBV30 and TRBJ2-7; 8 bases fit TRBD1. Losses at the gene ends were 0 bases for V and 5 bases for J; bases not matched to a gene: 6. CDR3 length: 14 residues. CDR1 is GTSNPN, CDR2 SVGIG, per germline (reference sequence). The CDR3 DNA reads as TGTGCCTGGAGTGTGGACAGGGTCGGGGACGAGCAGTACTTC. Translated, it gives CAWSVDRVGDEQYF.

The chain carries TRBV4-1 and TRBJ1-2; D is uncertain. V was cut by 0 bases and J by 8 bases, with 10 bases left in between. Germline CDR1 and CDR2: MGHRA and YSYEKL. The CDR3 runs 13 residues. The CDR3 DNA follows: TGCGCCAGCAGCCAAGAATTTACAAGGGGCTACACCTTC. This codes for CASSQEFTRGYTF.

The gene calls are TRBV27 and TRBJ1-5; D gene uncertain. Germline CDR1 is MNHEY and CDR2 is SMNVEV (reference sequence). With 1 base removed from V and 0 bases from J, the gap between germline ends came to 10 bases. The CDR3 contains 16 residues. The CDR3: CASSLFGGYSNQPQHF. The DNA for the CDR3 is TGTGCCAGCAGTTTATTTGGCGGTTATAGCAATCAGCCCCAGCATTTT.

V usage is TRBV9 and J usage is TRBJ2-6; D unresolved. From germline, CDR1 is SGDLS and CDR2 YYNGEE. The CDR3 loop spans 14 amino acids. V was pared by 4 bases and J by 2 bases, with 7 bases between. The CDR3 region has the DNA TGTGCCAGCAGCAGTGTGACTGGGGCCAACGTCCTGACTTTC. It specifies CASSSVTGANVLTF.

This chain connects TRBV19 to TRBJ2-5; D is perhaps TRBD1 or TRBD2 (6 bases each). Germline V gene data show CDR1 as LNHDA and CDR2 as SQIVND (reference sequence). This CDR3 is 15 amino acids long. Trimming stripped 5 bases from V and 5 bases from J, with 18 bases between. The CDR3 loop reads CASSPTEGVRETQYF. CDR3 DNA sequence: TGTGCCAGTAGTCCCACGGAGGGGGTTAGGGAGACCCAGTACTTC. Drawing the rest from reference TRBV19 and TRBJ2-5, the complete variable domain is DGGITQSPKYLFRKEGQNVTLSCEQNLNHDAMYWYRQDPGQGLRLIYYSQIVNDFQKGDIAEGYSVSREKKESFPLTVTSAQKNPTAFYLCASSPTEGVRETQYFGPGTRLLVL.

The chain uses TRBV7-8 and TRBJ2-2, with 8 bases that match TRBD2. V lost 6 bases and J lost 0; bases outside the gene matches: 0. The CDR3 is 14 residues long. Germline lookup yields CDR1 SGHVS and CDR2 FQNEAQ. The CDR3 coding sequence is TGTGCCAGCAGAGCGGGGGCGAACACCGGGGAGCTGTTTTTT. This encodes CASRAGANTGELFF. The entire variable domain, with the rest obtained from reference TRBV7-8 and TRBJ2-2, is as follows: GAGVSQSPRYKVAKRGQDVALRCDPISGHVSLFWYQQALGQGPEFLTYFQNEAQLDKSGLPSDRFFAERPEGSVSTLKIQRTQQEDSAVYLCASRAGANTGELFFGEGSRLTVL.

This clone has only one observation. V is TRBV2 and J is TRBJ1-1, with 8 bases fitting TRBD1. There are 13 residues in the CDR3. V was pared by 7 bases and J by 6 bases, with 7 bases of the junction left unmatched. The germline V gene has CDR1 SNHLY and CDR2 FYNNEI. CDR3 sequence (DNA): TGTGCCAGCAAAGGACAGGGCGCGGCTGAAGCTTTCTTT. Protein product: CASKGQGAAEAFF.

The V gene is TRBV5-8, the J gene TRBJ2-2, with a possible D match to TRBD2 (5 bases). Germline assignment: CDR1 SGHTS and CDR2 YDEGEE. This CDR3 contains 17 residues. V lost 2 bases and J 0 bases, leaving 14 bases between the germline ends. Here the CDR3 reads CASSFLPRGSNTGELFF. Here the CDR3 DNA reads TGTGCCAGCAGCTTCTTACCTCGGGGATCGAACACCGGGGAGCTGTTTTTT.

The chain links TRBV2 to TRBJ1-2, with TRBD1 matching 7 bases. The junction had 5 bases not matched to a gene; V was cut back by 6 bases and J by 4 bases. There are 13 residues in the CDR3. Germline V gene sequence: CDR1 SNHLY, CDR2 FYNNEI. Written as DNA, the CDR3 is TGTGCCAGCAGGAGGGACAGAATCTATGGCTACACCTTC. Residues: CASRRDRIYGYTF.

The V gene is TRBV5-1, the J gene TRBJ2-1; D might be TRBD2 (5 bases). Germline-derived CDR1 and CDR2 are SGHRS and YFSETQ. The length of the CDR3 is 14 residues. The V end was cut by 0 bases, the J end by 8 bases, with 12 bases between. The CDR3 nucleotides read TGCGCCAGCAGCTTGGACCAGCCGGGGTATGAGCAGTTCTTC. It codes for CASSLDQPGYEQFF.

V usage is TRBV6-5 and J usage is TRBJ2-1; D is possibly TRBD1 (5 bases). Trimming took 6 bases from V and 6 from J, leaving 9 bases between them. Germline V gene sequence: CDR1 MNHEY, CDR2 SVGAGI. The CDR3 spans 12 residues. The CDR3 region is CASSNQGNEQFF. In DNA, the CDR3 is TGTGCCAGCAGCAACCAGGGCAATGAGCAGTTCTTC.

This clone has a handful of counts. The rearrangement uses TRBV12-2 and TRBJ1-5; TRBD1, the table's D call, was not compared with the DNA. TRBV12-2 is flagged as a pseudogene. This CDR3 region has 17 residues. CDR3 residues: CASRLVVKGQINQPQHF. The DNA of the CDR3 is TGTGCAAGTCGCTTAGTGGTGAAGGGACAGATAAATCAGCCCCAGCATTTT.

V is TRBV7-9 and J is TRBJ2-7; D remains unclear. The CDR3 is made up of 11 amino acids. V was trimmed by 5 bases and J by 4 bases, leaving 6 bases between them. From germline, CDR1 is SEHNR and CDR2 FQNEAQ (reference sequence). CDR3 residues: CASSHDYEQYF. Written as DNA, the CDR3 is TGTGCCAGCAGCCACGATTACGAGCAGTACTTC.

The chain recombines TRBV6-1 with TRBJ2-1; 9 nucleotides match TRBD2. CDR1 and CDR2 (germline): MNHNS, SASEGT. With 0 bases clipped from V and 7 bases from J, the junction kept 4 bases outside the gene matches. The CDR3 has 15 amino acids. CDR3 sequence reads: CASSEASGGGNEQFF. CDR3 sequence (DNA): TGTGCCAGCAGTGAAGCTAGCGGGGGAGGGAATGAGCAGTTCTTC.

In DNA, the CDR3 is TGTGCCTGGGGGCGAACCGGGACCCCACAAGAGACCCAGTACTTC. Translated: CAWGRTGTPQETQYF. The chain is built from TRBV30 and TRBJ2-5, with D perhaps given as TRBD1 or TRBD2 (5 bases each). The CDR3 spans 15 residues. The germline CDR1 and CDR2 sequences are GTSNPN and SVGIG (reference sequence). With 5 bases removed from V and 2 bases from J, the gap between germline ends came to 18 bases.

This rearrangement joins TRBV7-9 to TRBJ1-1; D perhaps matches TRBD1 (5 bases). Germline CDR1 SEHNR, CDR2 FQNEAQ (reference sequence). The V and J ends lost 5 bases and 3 bases respectively, with 16 bases between them. The CDR3 totals 15 residues. The CDR3 sequence is CASSPRAGLDTEAFF. For the CDR3, the DNA is TGTGCCAGCAGCCCCCGGGCAGGGCTGGACACTGAAGCTTTCTTT.

The chain has TRBV19 and TRBJ1-2; maybe TRBD1 (5 bases). This CDR3 region has 14 residues. Trimming left V 0 bases short and J 7 bases short, with 12 bases between. CDR1 and CDR2 from the germline V gene are LNHDA and SQIVND (reference sequence). The CDR3 is CASSIDPRASGYTF. The CDR3 region has the DNA TGTGCCAGTAGTATAGATCCCAGGGCCAGTGGCTACACCTTC.